This T cell receptor beta chain emerged from a study of beta chain features in type 1 diabetes. Sorting based on CD45RO/CCR7/CD25/CD127/CD95/CD27 separated CD4+ naive, central memory, regulatory and stem cell-like memory cells. Regarding the study as a whole: Shortening of TCRB CDR3s, moderate but significant, appeared in all four CD4+ subsets of Type 1 diabetes patients. Insertions were fewer and deletions more numerous at VDJ junctions in type 1 diabetes patients.

About this clone itself: The antigen is undetermined.

All of the isolated RNA was reverse transcribed, so expressed TCRB transcripts were sequenced. Method: immunoSEQ multiplex PCR; TCRdb's copy keeps in-frame clones and lacks some. The data show around 690,000 clones, with about an eighth seen just once and over 0.1% held by the top ten. Germline trimming cut 8 bases from V and 2 bases from J; bases unmatched to any gene: 4. The CDR3 has 13 residues. Germline CDR1 reads MNHEY; CDR2 reads SVGAGI. Sample: naive CD4+ T cells from blood. V and J are TRBV6-5 and TRBJ1-2; TRBD1 agrees at 8 bases. This clonotype originated in a man aged 25-45 years with type 1 diabetes. CDR3 DNA sequence: TGTGCCAGCCTGGGACAGGCAAACTATGGCTACACCTTC. Protein product: CASLGQANYGYTF.